These 16 T cell receptor beta chains originate from one sample sequenced in a study of blood T cells in healthy people across ages. A second PCR of 7 to 11 cycles used a sample-barcoded 5' primer and a J-beta primer mix. TCRdb used MiXCR to reprocess the 5' RACE reads, holding one entry per CDR3 protein. The table has 780,000 or so distinct CDR3 sequences, just under 25% seen once. The same data also contributed to another study, on T cells of mothers and their children.

Material: blood. These receptors were obtained from a boy between 10 and 17 years old in good health.

This chain joins TRBV7-8 and TRBJ2-5; D remains ambiguous. The J call could be wrong; TRBJ2-7 is a better fit for the DNA end. The germline CDR1 and CDR2 sequences are SGHVS and FQNEAQ. The CDR3 has 14 residues. CDR3 bases: TGTGCCAGCAGCTTAGTTCGGCAGTCCTACGAGCAGTACTTC. This gives the protein CASSLVRQSYEQYF.

This clonotype was detected only a few times. The gene calls are TRBV4-3 and TRBJ2-5, with D possibly matching TRBD2 (6 bases). There are 15 residues in the CDR3. V lost 6 bases and J 5 bases, leaving 19 bases between the germline ends. CDR1 is LGHNA, CDR2 YSLEER, per germline. CDR3 loop: CASRTTLLAHETQYF. CDR3 DNA sequence: TGCGCCAGCAGAACTACCCTACTAGCCCACGAGACCCAGTACTTC.

The CDR3 nucleotides read TGCAGTGCTGAGGGACTTCACCCCCCAAAGACCCAGTACTTC. This codes for CSAEGLHPPKTQYF. The chain has TRBV20-1 and TRBJ2-5; perhaps TRBD2 as D (6 bases). This CDR3 has 14 residues. Germline CDR1 reads DFQATT; CDR2 reads SNEGSKA (reference sequence). V was cut by 5 bases and J by 6 bases, with 19 bases left in between.

This clonotype occurred a few times. The V call is TRBV7-9, the J call TRBJ2-6, with TRBD1 identical over 10 bases. Germline CDR1 SEHNR, CDR2 FQNEAQ (reference sequence). Trimming at V came to 3 bases and at J to 5 bases, leaving 13 bases not matched to a gene. This CDR3 has 19 residues. The CDR3 sequence is CASSFPGGQGGVRANVLTF. As DNA, the CDR3 is TGTGCCAGCAGCTTCCCCGGAGGACAGGGGGGCGTTAGGGCCAACGTCCTGACTTTC.

This clonotype is judged medium-sized. The chain's CDR3 is CSVEGAEEQYF. The CDR3 DNA is TGCAGCGTTGAAGGGGCGGAGGAGCAGTACTTC. The chain joins TRBV29-1 to TRBJ2-7; D unresolved. This CDR3 comprises 11 residues. Per the germline V gene, CDR1 is SQVTM and CDR2 is ANQGSEA. Trimming pared 1 base from V and 7 bases from J, leaving 8 bases between.

The rearrangement joins TRBV27 to TRBJ1-4, with a possible D match to TRBD1 (5 bases). Trimming removed 6 bases from V and 4 bases from J, with 15 bases in between. Germline-derived CDR1 and CDR2 are MNHEY and SMNVEV (reference sequence). This CDR3 region has 15 residues. This CDR3 is CASRTLQVLNEKLFF. The DNA of the CDR3 is TGTGCCAGCAGGACTCTACAGGTGCTTAATGAAAAACTGTTTTTT.

V and J are TRBV20-1 and TRBJ2-1; D tentatively fits TRBD1 or TRBD2 (5 bases each). Germline CDR1 reads DFQATT; CDR2 reads SNEGSKA (reference sequence). The V and J ends lost 4 bases and 4 bases respectively, with 17 bases between them. CDR3 size: 15 residues. The CDR3 is CSAKKGSTAYNEQFF. CDR3 nucleotides: TGCAGTGCTAAAAAGGGGAGTACCGCTTACAATGAGCAGTTCTTC.

The chain uses TRBV12-3 or TRBV12-4 and TRBJ1-3; no firm D call. The V end lost 5 bases, the J end lost 2 bases, and 10 bases lay between the germline ends. The CDR3 is 14 residues long. The CDR3 DNA is TGTGCCAGCAGTAAGTTGAGGGCTGGAAACACCATATATTTT. This codes for CASSKLRAGNTIYF.

Details on this clonotype: The junction departs from germline at one end; a sequencing error may be responsible. The V and J genes are TRBV2 and TRBJ2-4; D is uncertain. Germline V gene sequence: CDR1 SNHLY, CDR2 FYNNEI. The CDR3 sequence is 17 residues long. In DNA form, the CDR3 reads TGTGCCAGCAGTGACCGGGCAGAAACAACAGCCAAAAACATTCAGCACTTC. Protein: CASSDRAETTAKNIQHF. Combining the CDR3 with reference TRBV2 and TRBJ2-4 gives the whole variable domain EPEVTQTPSHQVTQMGQEVILRCVPISNHLYFYWYRQILGQKVEFLVSFYNNEISEKSEIFDDQFSVERPDGSNFTLKIRSTKLEDSAMYFCASSDRAETTAKNIQHFGAGTRLSVL.

This sequence joins TRBV5-4 and TRBJ1-1, with a possible D match to TRBD1 (6 bases). V dropped 3 bases and J dropped 1 base, with 7 bases sitting between them. Per germline, CDR1 SGHNT and CDR2 YYREEE (reference sequence). CDR3 length: 13 residues. CDR3 in DNA: TGTGCCAGCAGCTCAGGGGCGAACACTGAAGCTTTCTTT. Its protein is CASSSGANTEAFF.

A few counts support this clonotype. The chain carries TRBV25-1 and TRBJ2-2; 8 nucleotides agree with TRBD2. Germline V gives CDR1 MGHDK, CDR2 SYGVNS. Trimming cost V 3 bases and J 3 bases; bases outside gene matches: 15. The CDR3 covers 19 residues. The CDR3 region has the DNA TGTGCCAGCAGTGAGATTCGGGGGGGACGTTTAGCGGACACCGGGGAGCTGTTTTTT. Its protein is CASSEIRGGRLADTGELFF.

This clonotype has more than one count but fewer than ten. This chain joins TRBV7-9 and TRBJ1-1; D unresolved. Germline V gene sequence: CDR1 SEHNR, CDR2 FQNEAQ (reference sequence). V was cut by 1 base and J by 8 bases, with 8 bases left in between. This CDR3 comprises 12 residues. For the CDR3, the DNA is TGTGCCAGCAGCTTAGGTGTGAACGAAGCTTTCTTT. The encoded protein is CASSLGVNEAFF. The full variable domain, completed using reference TRBV7-9 and TRBJ1-1, is DTGVSQNPRHKITKRGQNVTFRCDPISEHNRLYWYRQTLGQGPEFLTYFQNEAQLEKSRLLSDRFSAERPKGSFSTLEIQRTEQGDSAMYLCASSLGVNEAFFGQGTRLTVV.

The V gene is TRBV29-1, the J gene TRBJ2-5, with D unresolved. The CDR3 spans 12 residues. V lost 3 bases and J 3 bases, leaving 8 bases between the germline ends. Per germline, CDR1 SQVTM and CDR2 ANQGSEA. In DNA form, the CDR3 reads TGCAGCGTTGATAAAGGGAAAGAGACCCAGTACTTC. This encodes CSVDKGKETQYF.

This chain links TRBV14 with TRBJ2-5; unclear D gene. TRBJ2-1 matches the DNA end more closely, so the J call is doubtful. This CDR3 comprises 14 residues. Germline loops: CDR1 SGHDN, CDR2 FVKESK. The CDR3 DNA is TGTGCCAGCAGCCAAGAGCCGGGTCGCAATGAGCAGTTCTTC. This gives the protein CASSQEPGRNEQFF.

The CDR3 bases are TGTGCCATCAGCACAGGGTTCGACGAGCAGTACTTC. This encodes CAISTGFDEQYF. The rearrangement uses TRBV10-3 and TRBJ2-5; possible D gene TRBD1, 6 bases. The end of the DNA aligns better with TRBJ2-7, so the J call may be wrong. This CDR3 spans 12 amino acids. Looked up from germline, CDR1 is ENHRY and CDR2 is SYGVKD.

Only a few counts were recorded for this clonotype. V usage is TRBV6-6 and J usage is TRBJ2-3; 8 bases line up with TRBD2. Germline lookup yields CDR1 MNHNY and CDR2 SVGAGI (reference sequence). The CDR3 runs 15 residues. The junction had 8 bases not matched to a gene; V was cut back by 7 bases and J by 2 bases. The CDR3 loop is CASKNSGAFTDTQYF. The DNA of the CDR3 is TGTGCCAGCAAAAATAGCGGGGCCTTCACAGATACGCAGTATTTT.